The 27 T cell receptor beta chains below all came from one sample that was sequenced in a study of immune cell composition in non-small cell lung cancer. Sequencing used immunoSEQ multiplex PCR; TCRdb keeps in-frame clones, though not all of them. This table holds 1,500 to 2,000 clones, approximately 85% found once. The sequenced material came from lung tumor tissue. These receptors came from a human donor with non-small cell lung cancer.

In this sample, this clone turned up a few times. The chain joins TRBV5-1 to TRBJ2-5, with D maybe TRBD2 (5 bases). Germline V gene lookup returns CDR1 SGHRS and CDR2 YFSETQ. V dropped 5 bases and J dropped 5 bases, with 13 bases sitting between them. CDR3 size: 13 residues. The CDR3 nucleotides are TGCGCCAGCAGGGGAGTGGGGAGCGAGACCCAGTACTTC. Amino acid sequence: CASRGVGSETQYF.

The chain combines TRBV4-3 with TRBJ2-1; D is perhaps TRBD1 (5 bases). The CDR3 loop spans 15 amino acids. In germline, CDR1 is LGHNA, CDR2 YSLEER. The V end was cut by 2 bases, the J end by 8 bases, with 16 bases between. DNA for the CDR3: TGCGCCAGCAGCCAATCGAGACAGTGGCTCGATGAGCAGTTCTTC. Its protein is CASSQSRQWLDEQFF.

This clone has more than one count but fewer than ten. V is TRBV5-1 and J is TRBJ2-7, with 10 bases matching TRBD1. Germline V lookup: CDR1 SGHRS, CDR2 YFSETQ. V was pared by 8 bases and J by 6 bases, with 8 bases of the junction left unmatched. This CDR3 comprises 13 residues. The CDR3 DNA follows: TGCGCCAGTACGGACAGGGGGTCATCCGAGCAGTACTTC. It yields the protein CASTDRGSSEQYF.

This chain joins TRBV5-6 and TRBJ1-2; TRBD1 might be the D (6 bases). Trimming took 1 base from V and 4 from J, leaving 14 bases between them. Germline CDR1 reads SGHDT; CDR2 reads YYEEEE. The CDR3 is 15 residues long. The CDR3 DNA reads TGTGCCAGCAGCTTGCGGTTTCAGGGGCCCTATGGCTACACCTTC. Translating it yields CASSLRFQGPYGYTF.

This clone was observed a few times. The gene calls are TRBV5-1 and TRBJ2-7; weak D call: TRBD2 (6 bases). V shed 4 bases and J shed 7 bases, with 21 bases lying between them. The CDR3 is made up of 15 amino acids. The germline V gene encodes CDR1 SGHRS and CDR2 YFSETQ. Written as DNA, the CDR3 is TGCGCCAGCAGCGGCGGGACGGGCTCCTTTGGAGAGCAGTACTTC. Translating gives CASSGGTGSFGEQYF.

The chain joins TRBV4-1 to TRBJ2-6; a possible D gene is TRBD1 (6 bases). V lost 0 bases and J 0 bases, leaving 9 bases between the germline ends. Germline loops: CDR1 MGHRA, CDR2 YSYEKL. This CDR3 is built from 17 residues. The CDR3 region is CASSQDGQLSGANVLTF. CDR3 nucleotide sequence: TGCGCCAGCAGCCAAGACGGACAGCTCTCTGGGGCCAACGTCCTGACTTTC.

This chain uses TRBV5-1 with TRBJ2-1; 14 bases map to TRBD2. The CDR3 loop spans 18 amino acids. Germline lookup yields CDR1 SGHRS and CDR2 YFSETQ. The J segment lost 5 bases and the V segment lost 2 bases, leaving 9 bases of the junction unmatched. The DNA for the CDR3 is TGCGCCAGCAGCTTTGTACCGGGACTAGCGGGGGCAGACAATGAGCAGTTCTTC. It encodes CASSFVPGLAGADNEQFF.

The genes are TRBV4-2 and TRBJ2-4, with D tentatively TRBD2 (6 bases). This CDR3 contains 17 residues. The germline V gene encodes CDR1 LGHNA and CDR2 YNFKEQ. Deletions cut 2 bases from V and 0 bases from J, with 14 bases between. The DNA of the CDR3 is TGTGCCAGCAGCCAACTTCGGGACTCAGGAGCCAAAAACATTCAGTACTTC. It translates to CASSQLRDSGAKNIQYF.

The chain has TRBV30 and TRBJ2-1, with 9 bases lining up with TRBD2. CDR3 length: 18 amino acids. The V and J ends lost 0 bases and 0 bases, in that order; junction bases with no gene match: 9. Per the germline V gene, CDR1 is GTSNPN and CDR2 is SVGIG (reference sequence). CDR3 nucleotides: TGTGCCTGGAGTGTAATAGCGGGGGCCCAACGCTCCTACAATGAGCAGTTCTTC. Its protein product is CAWSVIAGAQRSYNEQFF.

This clone came up a few times. This chain connects TRBV6-1 to TRBJ1-2; the match to TRBD1 covers 9 bases. Trimming took 8 bases from V and 8 from J; bases not matched to a gene: 9. This CDR3 contains 13 residues. Germline-derived CDR1 and CDR2 are MNHNS and SASEGT. The CDR3 DNA is TGTGCCAGCCTGCTCGGACAGGGGCGAGGCTACACCTTC. This gives the protein CASLLGQGRGYTF.

This chain uses TRBV30 with TRBJ1-2, with D perhaps matching TRBD1 (5 bases). Trimming stripped 5 bases from V and 4 bases from J, with 17 bases between. CDR3 size: 14 residues. CDR1 is GTSNPN and CDR2 is SVGIG in the germline V gene (reference sequence). The CDR3 is CAWETSGTRYGYTF. The CDR3 DNA follows: TGTGCCTGGGAGACCTCCGGGACTCGCTATGGCTACACCTTC.

This chain connects TRBV4-2 to TRBJ2-2, with D possibly TRBD1 on 5 matching bases. The V end was cut by 0 bases, the J end by 7 bases, with 9 bases between. The CDR3 is 14 amino acids. Germline loops: CDR1 LGHNA, CDR2 YNFKEQ. CDR3 residues: CASSQEPGIGELFF. CDR3 DNA: TGTGCCAGCAGCCAAGAGCCAGGGATCGGGGAGCTGTTTTTT.

V usage is TRBV2 and J usage is TRBJ1-5; D is ambiguous. The CDR3 has 14 residues. With 1 base removed from V and 5 bases from J, the gap between germline ends came to 9 bases. Germline values: CDR1 SNHLY, CDR2 FYNNEI. CDR3 amino acids: CASSEERAHQPQHF. CDR3 in DNA: TGTGCCAGCAGTGAAGAGCGGGCCCATCAGCCCCAGCATTTT.

The V gene is TRBV18, the J gene TRBJ2-3; D is perhaps TRBD2 (5 bases). V dropped 2 bases and J dropped 4 bases, with 10 bases sitting between them. This CDR3 contains 14 residues. The germline CDR1 and CDR2 sequences are KGHSH and LQKENI. CDR3 sequence (DNA): TGTGCCAGCTCACCATTTGCTAGCCCAGATACGCAGTATTTT. Translation gives CASSPFASPDTQYF.

This rearrangement joins TRBV7-2 to TRBJ2-3; tentative D call: TRBD2 (6 bases). This CDR3 is built from 16 residues. V lost 2 bases and J lost 0, with 12 bases in between. Germline loops: CDR1 SGHTA, CDR2 FQGNSA. The CDR3 region has the DNA TGTGCCAGCAGCTTACTCGGCGGGGATAGCACAGATACGCAGTATTTT. This translates into CASSLLGGDSTDTQYF.

This rearrangement joins TRBV5-1 to TRBJ2-3, with 9 bases lining up with TRBD1. CDR1 and CDR2 (germline): SGHRS, YFSETQ. The CDR3 is made up of 15 amino acids. With 2 bases clipped from V and 3 bases from J, the junction kept 4 bases outside the gene matches. The CDR3 coding sequence is TGCGCCAGCAGCTTAGGACAGGGGAGGACAGATACGCAGTATTTT. Translation gives CASSLGQGRTDTQYF.

The genes are TRBV25-1 and TRBJ1-2, with TRBD1 identical over 7 bases. The CDR3 extends over 14 amino acids. Germline assignment: CDR1 MGHDK and CDR2 SYGVNS. J lost 6 bases, V lost 8 bases, and 12 bases had no gene match. CDR3 sequence: CASPNRTGRDGYTF. The CDR3 nucleotides are TGTGCCAGCCCCAATCGGACAGGAAGAGATGGCTACACCTTC.

V is TRBV19 and J is TRBJ2-7, with a weak D call TRBD1 (6 bases). Trimming cost V 1 base and J 2 bases, with 9 bases left between them. Germline V gene lookup returns CDR1 LNHDA and CDR2 SQIVND (reference sequence). There are 14 residues in the CDR3. CDR3 in DNA: TGTGCCAGTAGTATAGCGACAGGAACCTACGAGCAGTACTTC. Residues: CASSIATGTYEQYF.

The V call is TRBV30, the J call TRBJ1-2; TRBD1 matches at 9 bases. The V gene's germline CDR1 is GTSNPN and CDR2 SVGIG (reference sequence). The J segment lost 5 bases and the V segment lost 5 bases, leaving 9 bases of the junction unmatched. This CDR3 spans 14 amino acids. The CDR3 protein is CAWAPDRGRYGYTF. The CDR3 region has the DNA TGTGCCTGGGCCCCGGACAGGGGACGTTATGGCTACACCTTC.

The CDR3 bases are TGTGCCAGCAGCGTAGGAGGGCCCACCGGGGAGCTGTTTTTT. Its translation is CASSVGGPTGELFF. The J gene is TRBJ2-2, the V gene TRBV9; a possible D gene is TRBD2 (5 bases). Germline values: CDR1 SGDLS, CDR2 YYNGEE. Trimming left V 0 bases short and J 4 bases short, with 7 bases between. The CDR3 spans 14 residues. The full variable domain, rest sourced from reference TRBV9 and TRBJ2-2, is DSGVTQTPKHLITATGQRVTLRCSPRSGDLSVYWYQQSLDQGLQFLIQYYNGEERAKGNILERFSAQQFPDLHSELNLSSLELGDSALYFCASSVGGPTGELFFGEGSRLTVL.

The table lists this clone with a count of one. The rearrangement links TRBV19 to TRBJ2-2; D unclear. Germline lookup yields CDR1 LNHDA and CDR2 SQIVND (reference sequence). Trimming took off 7 bases at V and 2 bases at J, with 5 bases between the two ends. The CDR3 is 12 residues long. The CDR3 nucleotides are TGTGCCAGTAACCTAAACACCGGGGAGCTGTTTTTT. It encodes CASNLNTGELFF.

V gene TRBV28 combines with J gene TRBJ1-3; weak D call: TRBD1 (6 bases). The CDR3 runs to 14 residues. V lost 3 bases, J lost 4 bases, and 10 bases lay in between. Germline V gives CDR1 MDHEN, CDR2 SYDVKM. The CDR3 coding sequence is TGTGCCAGCAGTTTGGCAGGGGTGGGAAACACCATATATTTT. This translates into CASSLAGVGNTIYF.

The chain is built from TRBV4-3 and TRBJ2-2; 9 nucleotides align to TRBD1. Trimming removed 10 bases from V and 7 bases from J; junction bases left unmatched: 7. From germline, CDR1 is LGHNA and CDR2 YSLEER. The CDR3 contains 13 residues. CDR3 region: CATGQGMGGELFF. In DNA form, the CDR3 reads TGCGCCACAGGACAGGGGATGGGCGGGGAGCTGTTTTTT.

The chain carries TRBV6-5 and TRBJ1-1; D possibly corresponds to TRBD1 (6 bases). In germline, CDR1 is MNHEY, CDR2 SVGAGI. CDR3 length: 15 amino acids. The V gene lost 5 bases and the J gene lost 5 bases, with 18 bases spanning the gap. Here the CDR3 reads CASSIRQVGKTEAFF. DNA for the CDR3: TGTGCCAGCAGTATCCGACAGGTCGGTAAAACTGAAGCTTTCTTT.

V and J are TRBV6-6 and TRBJ1-1; TRBD1 matches 7 bases. V was clipped by 4 bases and J by 5 bases; unmatched bases: 7. Germline V CDR1 and CDR2: MNHNY, SVGAGI (reference sequence). This CDR3 comprises 14 residues. CDR3 sequence: CASSCDPGGTEAFF. The DNA for the CDR3 is TGTGCCAGCAGTTGCGATCCAGGGGGAACTGAAGCTTTCTTT.

The gene calls are TRBV7-2 and TRBJ2-7, with 7 bases matching TRBD1. Germline loops: CDR1 SGHTA, CDR2 FQGNSA. Unmatched junction bases numbered 9, after V lost 7 bases and J lost 3 bases. CDR3 size: 14 residues. The CDR3 DNA reads TGTGCCAGCACATACCGGGACAGCCACTACGAGCAGTACTTC. This codes for CASTYRDSHYEQYF.

This clone ranks as large. V gene TRBV6-1 combines with J gene TRBJ1-5; a possible D gene is TRBD1 (5 bases). The CDR3 extends over 15 amino acids. V shed 4 bases and J shed 0 bases, with 10 bases lying between them. Per the germline V gene, CDR1 is MNHNS and CDR2 is SASEGT. The CDR3 protein is CASSGQGFSNQPQHF. The CDR3 DNA is TGTGCCAGCAGTGGCCAGGGTTTTAGCAATCAGCCCCAGCATTTT.